The 17 T cell receptor beta chains below come from one sample, sequenced in a study of blood T cell repertoires in COVID-19 (dated by TCRdb to the early 2020s). The library was generated by the immunoSEQ multiplex PCR assay. Not all clones reach the TCRdb copy of this immuneACCESS table, which keeps in-frame sequences only. Checked studies attribute under half of the gap to unresolved V genes and leave the rest unexplained. The sample table contains around 110,000 clones; only one count was recorded for around 80% of them. 4% to 5.5% of the sample is held by the ten biggest clonotypes. Sequenced sample: peripheral blood. The receptors shown here come from a man aged 65 to 85 with acute or convalescent COVID-19.

This chain uses TRBV20-1 with TRBJ1-1; maybe TRBD1 (5 bases). Deletions cut 3 bases from V and 2 bases from J, with 13 bases between. Germline assignment: CDR1 DFQATT and CDR2 SNEGSKA (reference sequence). CDR3 length: 14 amino acids. CDR3 nucleotide sequence: TGCAGTGCTAGTATCTCGGGGGGTAACACTGAAGCTTTCTTT. It encodes CSASISGGNTEAFF.

V usage is TRBV10-3 and J usage is TRBJ1-1; 11 bases agree with TRBD1. The ends lost 3 bases at V and 5 bases at J; junction bases unmatched: 8. The CDR3 totals 16 residues. Germline V gene sequence: CDR1 ENHRY, CDR2 SYGVKD. The CDR3 DNA reads TGTGCCATCAGTGATTCCCGGACAGGGGGCGCGACTGAAGCTTTCTTT. Amino acids: CAISDSRTGGATEAFF.

This clone was recorded once. The rearrangement joins TRBV27 to TRBJ1-4; weak D call: TRBD1 (6 bases). The germline gives CDR1 MNHEY, CDR2 SMNVEV (reference sequence). CDR3 length equals 13 residues. V shed 10 bases and J shed 4 bases, with 13 bases lying between them. The CDR3 DNA sequence: TGTGCCACCCGCTCGGACAGTAATGAAAAACTGTTTTTT. This encodes CATRSDSNEKLFF.

The rearrangement uses TRBV12-3 or TRBV12-4 and TRBJ1-1; 7 bases map to TRBD1. Germline trimming cut 5 bases from V and 5 bases from J; bases unmatched to any gene: 5. The CDR3 runs to 13 residues. In nucleotides, the CDR3 is TGTGCCAGCAGTAATCAGGGGGGAACTGAAGCTTTCTTT. Translated, it gives CASSNQGGTEAFF.

J is TRBJ1-5 and V is TRBV7-8, with 11 bases identical to TRBD1. This CDR3 is 18 amino acids long. The V and J ends lost 5 bases and 7 bases, in that order; junction bases with no gene match: 16. Germline V lookup: CDR1 SGHVS, CDR2 FQNEAQ. The CDR3 sequence is CASSRSGTGGAQGQPQHF. The CDR3 coding sequence is TGTGCCAGCAGCCGATCCGGGACAGGGGGTGCCCAGGGCCAGCCCCAGCATTTT.

The rearrangement joins TRBV18 to TRBJ1-1; TRBD1 might be the D (6 bases). Germline V gene data show CDR1 as KGHSH and CDR2 as LQKENI. The CDR3 sequence is 14 residues long. V lost 2 bases to trimming and J lost 4 bases, with 11 bases between them. CDR3 sequence: CASSPGTTLTEAFF. CDR3 bases: TGTGCCAGCTCACCAGGGACAACACTCACTGAAGCTTTCTTT.

The rearrangement joins TRBV11-2 to TRBJ2-5; 8 positions agree with TRBD2. Germline loops: CDR1 SGHAT, CDR2 FQNNGV. CDR3 size: 15 residues. The ends lost 6 bases at V and 1 base at J; junction bases unmatched: 7. As DNA, the CDR3 is TGTGCCAGCAGTCTGGGGGCGGGGGGCCAAGAGACCCAGTACTTC. It specifies CASSLGAGGQETQYF.

V usage is TRBV7-7 and J usage is TRBJ2-5; 14 bases align to TRBD2. This CDR3 comprises 18 residues. Germline lookup yields CDR1 SSHAT and CDR2 FNYEAQ (reference sequence). V trimming: 4 bases; J trimming: 2 bases; junction bases outside the gene matches: 9. Here the CDR3 DNA reads TGTGCCAGCAGCTCTTCGACTAGCGGGGGGGCATGGCAAGAGACCCAGTACTTC. Encoded protein: CASSSSTSGGAWQETQYF.

The chain has TRBV9 and TRBJ1-2, with D perhaps matching TRBD1 (6 bases). The CDR3 has 15 amino acids. Deletions cut 3 bases from V and 1 base from J, with 13 bases between. The germline V gene has CDR1 SGDLS and CDR2 YYNGEE. CDR3 in DNA: TGTGCCAGCAGCGGAGGGAGGGGGGATAACTATGGCTACACCTTC. Translated: CASSGGRGDNYGYTF.

This clone came up a few times. The chain has TRBV2 and TRBJ1-2; TRBD1 is a possible D gene (6 bases). The CDR3 runs to 14 residues. Germline assignment: CDR1 SNHLY and CDR2 FYNNEI. Deletions cut 7 bases from V and 4 bases from J, with 16 bases between. CDR3 sequence: CASMYREDGYGYTF. In DNA, the CDR3 is TGTGCCAGCATGTACAGGGAAGATGGCTATGGCTACACCTTC. The full variable domain, its missing parts supplied by reference TRBV2 and TRBJ1-2, is EPEVTQTPSHQVTQMGQEVILRCVPISNHLYFYWYRQILGQKVEFLVSFYNNEISEKSEIFDDQFSVERPDGSNFTLKIRSTKLEDSAMYFCASMYREDGYGYTFGSGTRLTVV.

Only a few counts were recorded for this clone. V and J are TRBV2 and TRBJ1-1, with D maybe TRBD1 (5 bases). This CDR3 is built from 17 residues. Trimming took off 8 bases at V and 0 bases at J, with 22 bases between the two ends. The germline gives CDR1 SNHLY, CDR2 FYNNEI. CDR3 coding DNA: TGTGCCAGCGGTCGGGCGACCGGAGGGACCTTGAACACTGAAGCTTTCTTT. Protein: CASGRATGGTLNTEAFF.

This clone was seen more than once but under ten times. V usage is TRBV6-5 and J usage is TRBJ1-2; D possibly corresponds to TRBD1 (6 bases). This CDR3 region has 14 residues. The germline gives CDR1 MNHEY, CDR2 SVGAGI. Trimming removed 5 bases from V and 2 bases from J, with 12 bases in between. The CDR3 nucleotides read TGTGCCAGCAGTATGGGGGGGCAGAACTATGGCTACACCTTC. Protein product: CASSMGGQNYGYTF.

The chain carries TRBV6-5 and TRBJ2-7; 9 bases fit TRBD2. The CDR3 sequence is 14 residues long. CDR1 and CDR2 (germline): MNHEY, SVGAGI. Trimming cost V 7 bases and J 2 bases; bases outside gene matches: 6. The CDR3 sequence: CASMLLAGTYEQYF. DNA for the CDR3: TGTGCCAGCATGTTGCTAGCGGGAACCTACGAGCAGTACTTC.

To note about this clone: At one boundary the junction diverges from the germline segment, which might be a read error. J is TRBJ2-2 and V is TRBV18; TRBD1 matches 7 bases. The CDR3 spans 16 residues. Germline V gene lookup returns CDR1 KGHSH and CDR2 LQKENI. The CDR3 DNA reads TGTGCCAGCTCACCAGCGTTGGGACAGACAACCGAGGAGCTGTTTTTT. It yields the protein CASSPALGQTTEELFF.

This sequence joins TRBV23-1 and TRBJ2-7; 12 bases agree with TRBD1. TRBV23-1 belongs to the ORF category, with a function that is uncertain. The CDR3 consists of 16 residues. V trimming: 7 bases; J trimming: 3 bases; junction bases outside the gene matches: 10. The CDR3 here is CASTCGTGGLVYEQYF. In nucleotides, the CDR3 is TGCGCCAGCACCTGTGGGACAGGGGGCCTCGTCTACGAGCAGTACTTC.

The V gene is TRBV7-2, the J gene TRBJ2-2; weak D call: TRBD1 (6 bases). Germline assignment: CDR1 SGHTA and CDR2 FQGNSA. The CDR3 consists of 13 residues. Trimming cost V 6 bases and J 6 bases, with 11 bases left between them. DNA of the CDR3: TGTGCCAGCAGTCGTCCAGGGGCCGGGGAGCTGTTTTTT. Encoded protein: CASSRPGAGELFF.

A single count supports this clone. The chain combines TRBV12-3 or TRBV12-4 with TRBJ1-3; no firm D call. V dropped 5 bases and J dropped 4 bases, with 6 bases sitting between them. The CDR3 is 12 amino acids. The CDR3 sequence: CASSLMGNTIYF. Here the CDR3 DNA reads TGTGCCAGCAGTCTAATGGGAAACACCATATATTTT.